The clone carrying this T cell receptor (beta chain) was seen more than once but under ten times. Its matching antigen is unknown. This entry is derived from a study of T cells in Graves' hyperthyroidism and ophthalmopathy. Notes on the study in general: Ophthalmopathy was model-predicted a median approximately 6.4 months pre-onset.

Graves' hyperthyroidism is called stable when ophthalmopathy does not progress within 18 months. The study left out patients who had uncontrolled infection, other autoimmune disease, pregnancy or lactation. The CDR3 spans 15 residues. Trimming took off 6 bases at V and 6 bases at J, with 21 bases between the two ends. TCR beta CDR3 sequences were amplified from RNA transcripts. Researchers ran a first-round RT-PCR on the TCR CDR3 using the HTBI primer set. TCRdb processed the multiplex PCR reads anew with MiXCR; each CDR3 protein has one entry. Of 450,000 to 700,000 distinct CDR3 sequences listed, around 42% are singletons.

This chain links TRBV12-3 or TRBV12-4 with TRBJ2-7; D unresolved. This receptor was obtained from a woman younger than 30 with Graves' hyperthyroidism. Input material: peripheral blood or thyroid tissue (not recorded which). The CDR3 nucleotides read TGTGCCAGCAGCCCCGACCCCAGAGCAGCGTCCGAGCAGTACTTC. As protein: CASSPDPRAASEQYF.